This TCR beta chain was captured in a study of graft-versus-host responses after intestinal transplantation. Study summary: For 2 to 4 years after anti-thymocyte globulin induction, all recipients took tacrolimus and steroids.

With V trimmed by 4 bases and J by 3 bases, 7 bases remained unmatched. Germline values: CDR1 MNHNS, CDR2 SASEGT. This CDR3 comprises 15 residues. Responders (around 200,000, CFSE-labeled) met around 200,000 stimulators that were irradiated and violet-dye-labeled. Study-level findings and limits: The study associated peak circulating GvH clone levels with early post-transplant HvG declines.

Produced via immunoSEQ multiplex PCR; TCRdb's table is partial and in-frame only. This sample carries about 21,000 clones, 55% to 70% of them seen once, and the ten largest clones take around 0.92%. This sample comprised alloreactive CD4+ T cells from a mixed lymphocyte reaction culture, obtained before intestinal transplant. Documented subset: CFSE-low proliferating T cells sorted from approximately six-day pre-transplant mixed lymphocyte reaction (GvH or HvG direction). The receptor's source is a human patient who received an intestinal transplant. The chain uses TRBV6-1 and TRBJ2-7; 9 nucleotides agree with TRBD1. The CDR3 DNA reads TGTGCCAGCAGTGGGACCGGGACAGGGCACTACGAGCAGTACTTC. It is translated as CASSGTGTGHYEQYF.